This T cell receptor (beta chain) originates from a study of Ad26.COV2.S vaccination and SARS-CoV-2 variants. Findings and caveats of the study: Possible underestimation of total T cell responses by the TCR breadth and depth analyses was noted.

Noted treatment: around 19 received Ad26.COV2.S at low or high dose, single or two shots; about 5 received placebo; per-sample allocation not given. The study sampled participants on day 63 after the first vaccine or placebo injection. Germline loops: CDR1 LNHDA, CDR2 SQIVND (reference sequence). The CDR3 has 13 amino acids. Germline trimming cut 6 bases from V and 4 bases from J; bases unmatched to any gene: 6. Concerning this clone itself: The target antigen is unknown.

Assay: immunoSEQ multiplex PCR; the TCRdb copy retains only in-frame clones and omits some. The repertoire consists of some 520,000 clones, with around 88% occurring once and the leading ten covering more than 10%. This TCR came from a person between 18 and 65 years old who received the Ad26.COV2.S COVID-19 vaccine or a placebo. Here the sequenced sample was peripheral blood, taken in a trial of Ad26.COV2.S vaccine versus placebo. V and J are TRBV19 and TRBJ2-7, with TRBD2 matching 7 bases. CDR3 residues: CASREGSGYEQYF. The CDR3 DNA reads as TGTGCCAGTAGGGAGGGTAGCGGGTACGAGCAGTACTTC.